The T cell receptor beta chain described here comes from a study of blood T cells in healthy people across ages. A J-beta primer mix and a sample-barcoded 5' primer were used in a second PCR of roughly 6 to 12 cycles. TCRdb re-called the 5' RACE reads with MiXCR, one entry per CDR3 protein. This sample has approximately 1,100,000 distinct CDR3 sequences, with under 45% found just once. This clonotype was detected many times. Sample: blood. This TCR was recovered from a woman between 55 and 75 years old in good health.

CDR3 sequence (DNA): TGCAGCGCCGATGGGTGGGCTTCCCAAGAGACCCAGTACTTC. This translates into CSADGWASQETQYF. V is TRBV29-1 and J is TRBJ2-5; no definite D call. V dropped 7 bases and J dropped 1 base, with 16 bases sitting between them. The CDR3 is 14 amino acids. CDR1 and CDR2 (germline): SQVTM, ANQGSEA.